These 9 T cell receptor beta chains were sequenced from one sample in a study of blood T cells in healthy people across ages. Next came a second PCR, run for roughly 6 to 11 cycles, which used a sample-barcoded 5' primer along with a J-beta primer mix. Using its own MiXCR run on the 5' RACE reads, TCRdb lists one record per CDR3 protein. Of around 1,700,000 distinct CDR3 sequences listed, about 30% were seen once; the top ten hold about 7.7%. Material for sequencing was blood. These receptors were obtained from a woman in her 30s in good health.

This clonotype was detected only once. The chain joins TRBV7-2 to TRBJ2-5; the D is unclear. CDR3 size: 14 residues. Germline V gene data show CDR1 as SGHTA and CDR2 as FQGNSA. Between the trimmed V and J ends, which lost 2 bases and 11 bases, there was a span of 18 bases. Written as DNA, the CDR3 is TGTGCCAGCAGCTTAACCCGCGCACAGAATGAGCAGTACTTC. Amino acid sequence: CASSLTRAQNEQYF.

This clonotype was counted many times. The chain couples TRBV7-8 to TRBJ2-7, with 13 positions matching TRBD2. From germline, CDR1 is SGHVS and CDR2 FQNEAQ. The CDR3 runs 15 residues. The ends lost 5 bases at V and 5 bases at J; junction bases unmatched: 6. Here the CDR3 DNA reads TGTGCCAGCAGCCAGACTAGCGGGAGGTATGACGAGCAGTACTTC. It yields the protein CASSQTSGRYDEQYF.

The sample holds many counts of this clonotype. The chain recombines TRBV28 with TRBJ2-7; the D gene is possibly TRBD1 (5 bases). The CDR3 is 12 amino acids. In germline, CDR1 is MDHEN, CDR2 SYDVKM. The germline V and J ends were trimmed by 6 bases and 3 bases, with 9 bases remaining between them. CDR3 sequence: CASSSTVYEQYF. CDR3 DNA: TGTGCCAGCAGCTCGACAGTCTACGAGCAGTACTTC.

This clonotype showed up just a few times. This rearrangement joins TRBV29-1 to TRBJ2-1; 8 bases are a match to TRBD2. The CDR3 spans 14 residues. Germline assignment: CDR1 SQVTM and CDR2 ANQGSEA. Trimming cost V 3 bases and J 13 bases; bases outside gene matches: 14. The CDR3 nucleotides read TGCAGCGTTGATGGTAGCGGGGTTCAAGAGACCCAGTTCTTC. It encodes CSVDGSGVQETQFF.

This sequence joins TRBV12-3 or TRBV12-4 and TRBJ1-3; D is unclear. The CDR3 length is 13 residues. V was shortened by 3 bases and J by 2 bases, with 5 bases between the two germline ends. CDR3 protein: CASSLRAGNTIYF. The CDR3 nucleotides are TGTGCCAGCAGTTTGAGGGCTGGAAACACCATATATTTT.

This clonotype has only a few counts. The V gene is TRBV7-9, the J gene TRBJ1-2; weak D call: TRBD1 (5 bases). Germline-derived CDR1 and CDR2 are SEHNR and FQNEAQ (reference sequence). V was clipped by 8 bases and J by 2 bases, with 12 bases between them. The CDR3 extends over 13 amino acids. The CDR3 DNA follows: TGTGCCAGCGGGACCTACAGGAACTATGGCTACACCTTC. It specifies CASGTYRNYGYTF. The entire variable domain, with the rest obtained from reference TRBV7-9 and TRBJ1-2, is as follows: DTGVSQNPRHKITKRGQNVTFRCDPISEHNRLYWYRQTLGQGPEFLTYFQNEAQLEKSRLLSDRFSAERPKGSFSTLEIQRTEQGDSAMYLCASGTYRNYGYTFGSGTRLTVV.

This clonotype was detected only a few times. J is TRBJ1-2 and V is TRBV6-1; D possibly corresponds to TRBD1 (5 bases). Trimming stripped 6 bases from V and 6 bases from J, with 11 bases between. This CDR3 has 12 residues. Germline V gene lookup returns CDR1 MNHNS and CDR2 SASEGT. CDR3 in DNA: TGTGCCAGCAGACAGGCTAAAGATGGCTACACCTTC. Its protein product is CASRQAKDGYTF.

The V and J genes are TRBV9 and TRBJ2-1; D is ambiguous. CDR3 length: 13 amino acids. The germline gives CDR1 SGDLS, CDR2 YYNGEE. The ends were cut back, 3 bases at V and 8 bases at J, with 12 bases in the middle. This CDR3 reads CASSGWGNDEQFF. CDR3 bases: TGTGCCAGCAGCGGTTGGGGAAACGATGAGCAGTTCTTC.

CDR3 residues: CASSRDRYYEQYF. CDR3 DNA sequence: TGTGCCAGCAGTCGAGACAGGTACTACGAGCAGTACTTC. The chain uses TRBV6-5 and TRBJ2-7, with D perhaps TRBD1 (6 bases). With 5 bases removed from V and 3 bases from J, the gap between germline ends came to 11 bases. Germline CDR1 MNHEY, CDR2 SVGAGI. The CDR3 is made up of 13 amino acids.